Listed here are 4 T cell receptor beta chains from one sample, sequenced in a study of CD8+ T cells in alopecia areata. Reverse transcribed after extraction, RNA yielded cDNA as the sequencing template. Libraries were prepared by immunoSEQ multiplex PCR; TCRdb keeps only in-frame clonotypes and omits some of them. The sample records 110,000 or so clones, 55% to 65% being singletons. The sequenced material came from CD4+ T cells sorted from blood. The receptors derive from a human donor in good health.

V is TRBV30 and J is TRBJ1-4; D possibly corresponds to TRBD1 (5 bases). V was shortened by 4 bases and J by 8 bases, with 14 bases between the two germline ends. CDR1 GTSNPN and CDR2 SVGIG come from the germline V gene (reference sequence). The CDR3 is made up of 13 amino acids. Here the CDR3 reads CAWTNGAREKLFF. The CDR3 nucleotides are TGTGCCTGGACCAATGGGGCCCGCGAAAAACTGTTTTTT.

This chain links TRBV5-4 with TRBJ1-1; D ambiguous. The CDR3 runs to 13 residues. Trimming took 2 bases from V and 6 from J, leaving 11 bases between them. The germline V gene encodes CDR1 SGHNT and CDR2 YYREEE (reference sequence). DNA of the CDR3: TGTGCCAGCAGCTTACACGAAGGCGCTGAAGCTTTCTTT. This codes for CASSLHEGAEAFF.

This clone was found a few times. The V gene is TRBV29-1, the J gene TRBJ2-5; TRBD2 might be the D (5 bases). Germline CDR1 is SQVTM and CDR2 is ANQGSEA. The CDR3 consists of 13 residues. V lost 5 bases to trimming and J lost 5 bases, with 15 bases between them. The CDR3 is CSVSKPPGETQYF. As DNA, the CDR3 is TGCAGCGTTAGTAAACCCCCGGGGGAGACCCAGTACTTC.

This clone was counted many times. The chain joins TRBV1 to TRBJ1-1; whether TRBD1, the table's D call, matches the DNA was not checked. TRBV1 is tagged as a pseudogene. The CDR3 is made up of 17 amino acids. CDR3 loop: CTSSQVDQGSRRTEAFF. CDR3 DNA sequence: TGCACCAGCAGCCAAGTGGATCAGGGATCTAGACGGACTGAAGCTTTCTTT.